The 13 T cell receptor beta chains below all came from one sample that was sequenced in a study of beta chain features in type 1 diabetes (dated by TCRdb to the late 2010s). Findings and caveats that apply to the study as a whole: In all four CD4+ subsets, TCRB CDR3 length was moderately but significantly shorter in type 1 diabetes patients.

The library came from the immunoSEQ multiplex PCR assay. The High Capacity cDNA Reverse Transcription Kit was used to reverse transcribe all of the isolated RNA, meaning that expressed TCRB transcripts were what got sequenced. TCRdb carries this immuneACCESS record with in-frame sequences only. Its versions omit some clonotypes, under half of them owing to an unresolved V gene in the studies checked, with the rest unexplained. Across this sample there are roughly 330,000 clones, with around an eighth seen only once. The ten largest account for roughly 0.015% of the sample. What these receptors recognize is not known. The sequenced sample was naive CD4+ T cells from blood. The cell subset or site label corresponds to: true naive CD4+ T cells. These TCRs come from a woman under 30 with type 1 diabetes.

V and J are TRBV27 and TRBJ2-7; D may be TRBD2 (6 bases). Germline V CDR1 and CDR2: MNHEY, SMNVEV (reference sequence). The CDR3 spans 14 residues. The V end lost 3 bases, the J end lost 0 bases, and 9 bases lay between the germline ends. CDR3 region: CASSFKRVSYEQYF. The CDR3 DNA follows: TGTGCCAGCAGTTTCAAGCGGGTCTCCTACGAGCAGTACTTC.

This chain connects TRBV29-1 to TRBJ1-1; D ambiguous. The CDR3 contains 12 residues. Germline loops: CDR1 SQVTM, CDR2 ANQGSEA. Trimming stripped 5 bases from V and 11 bases from J, with 18 bases between. The CDR3 DNA sequence: TGCAGCGTTTCACGGGAGGGCCCCCGGGCTTTCTTT. It translates to CSVSREGPRAFF. The full variable domain, rest sourced from reference TRBV29-1 and TRBJ1-1, is SAVISQKPSRDICQRGTSLTIQCQVDSQVTMMFWYRQQPGQSLTLIATANQGSEATYESGFVIDKFPISRPNLTFSTLTVSNMSPEDSSIYLCSVSREGPRAFFGQGTRLTVV.

The chain combines TRBV7-2 with TRBJ2-5; D not resolved. V was pared by 5 bases and J by 4 bases, with 14 bases between. Germline V lookup: CDR1 SGHTA, CDR2 FQGNSA. This CDR3 region has 14 residues. The CDR3 region has the DNA TGTGCCAGCAGCCCGTCCTCCAACTCAGAGACCCAGTACTTC. It translates to CASSPSSNSETQYF.

The rearrangement joins TRBV27 to TRBJ2-1, with 8 nucleotides matching TRBD2. V shed 4 bases, J shed 3 bases, and the junction held 11 bases outside the gene matches. From germline, CDR1 is MNHEY and CDR2 SMNVEV (reference sequence). This CDR3 region has 17 residues. CDR3 sequence (DNA): TGTGCCAGCAGTTCCTCTGGGCGGGGGGCGTTCTACAATGAGCAGTTCTTC. It specifies CASSSSGRGAFYNEQFF.

This sequence joins TRBV11-2 and TRBJ2-5; weak D call: TRBD1 (6 bases). Germline assignment: CDR1 SGHAT and CDR2 FQNNGV. CDR3 size: 13 residues. Trimming shortened V by 4 bases and J by 5 bases, and 11 bases separated the two germline ends. Here the CDR3 reads CASSSGQRETQYF. CDR3 in DNA: TGTGCCAGCAGCTCGGGACAAAGGGAGACCCAGTACTTC.

CDR3 residues: CASSSWSGSYNEQFF. CDR3 nucleotide sequence: TGTGCCAGCAGCTCTTGGTCGGGGTCCTACAATGAGCAGTTCTTC. The gene calls are TRBV7-9 and TRBJ2-1; D is possibly TRBD2 (5 bases). The V and J ends lost 4 bases and 1 base respectively, with 11 bases between them. Germline lookup yields CDR1 SEHNR and CDR2 FQNEAQ (reference sequence). CDR3 size: 15 residues.

This clone was counted between two and nine times. This chain uses TRBV6-5 with TRBJ2-7; possible D gene TRBD1, 5 bases. Germline loops: CDR1 MNHEY, CDR2 SVGAGI. The CDR3 contains 14 residues. Trimming took 2 bases from V and 2 from J, leaving 10 bases between them. The CDR3, as DNA: TGTGCCAGCAGTTACAGCAGGGAAGCCTACGAGCAGTACGTC. Translation: CASSYSREAYEQYV.

This chain links TRBV18 with TRBJ1-1; TRBD1 is a possible D gene (6 bases). From germline, CDR1 is KGHSH and CDR2 LQKENI. The CDR3 spans 16 residues. Trimming removed 0 bases at V and 0 bases at J, with 11 bases between. CDR3 sequence reads: CASSPPTGGLNTEAFF. CDR3 in DNA: TGTGCCAGCTCACCACCGACAGGCGGGCTGAACACTGAAGCTTTCTTT.

V and J are TRBV11-2 and TRBJ2-5; 10 positions agree with TRBD2. CDR1 and CDR2 (germline): SGHAT, FQNNGV. The CDR3 spans 16 residues. J was trimmed by 5 bases and V by 4 bases; bases with no gene match: 10. In DNA, the CDR3 is TGTGCCAGCAGCTCACCGGGGCTAGCGGGAGTTGAGACCCAGTACTTC. This codes for CASSSPGLAGVETQYF.

The chain uses TRBV11-3 and TRBJ2-3, with D tentatively TRBD1 (6 bases). The germline V gene has CDR1 SGHNT and CDR2 YENEEA. The CDR3 extends over 15 amino acids. Trimming left V 5 bases short and J 0 bases short, with 12 bases between. The chain's CDR3 is CASSHGTTSTDTQYF. For the CDR3, the DNA is TGTGCCAGCAGCCACGGGACAACTAGCACAGATACGCAGTATTTT.

This clone was counted only a few times. The CDR3 coding sequence is TGTGCCAGTAGTATAGGGTACACCCAAGAGACCCAGTACTTC. This translates into CASSIGYTQETQYF. The chain carries TRBV19 and TRBJ2-5; no clear D. Trimming pared 1 base from V and 1 base from J, leaving 7 bases between. The CDR3 length is 14 residues. Per the germline V gene, CDR1 is LNHDA and CDR2 is SQIVND (reference sequence). Full variable domain (missing parts from reference TRBV19 and TRBJ2-5): DGGITQSPKYLFRKEGQNVTLSCEQNLNHDAMYWYRQDPGQGLRLIYYSQIVNDFQKGDIAEGYSVSREKKESFPLTVTSAQKNPTAFYLCASSIGYTQETQYFGPGTRLLVL.

In its sample, this clone was seen a few times. The chain is built from TRBV4-1 and TRBJ2-7, with 8 positions matching TRBD2. The CDR3 has 19 amino acids. The V gene end was trimmed by 1 base and the J gene end by 2 bases; junction bases not matched to a gene: 16. Germline-derived CDR1 and CDR2 are MGHRA and YSYEKL. The CDR3 bases are TGCGCCAGCAGCCAAGTCTTCGGTTTGAGCGGGAGAAGGCCCTACGAGCAGTACGTC. Translating it yields CASSQVFGLSGRRPYEQYV.

This clone was seen only a few times. The V call is TRBV6-5, the J call TRBJ1-1; possible D gene TRBD1, 6 bases. CDR3 size: 12 residues. Germline V gives CDR1 MNHEY, CDR2 SVGAGI. Trimming pared 6 bases from V and 1 base from J, leaving 6 bases between. Written as DNA, the CDR3 is TGTGCCAGCAGGGGGGCGAACACTGAAGCTTTCTTT. It is translated as CASRGANTEAFF.